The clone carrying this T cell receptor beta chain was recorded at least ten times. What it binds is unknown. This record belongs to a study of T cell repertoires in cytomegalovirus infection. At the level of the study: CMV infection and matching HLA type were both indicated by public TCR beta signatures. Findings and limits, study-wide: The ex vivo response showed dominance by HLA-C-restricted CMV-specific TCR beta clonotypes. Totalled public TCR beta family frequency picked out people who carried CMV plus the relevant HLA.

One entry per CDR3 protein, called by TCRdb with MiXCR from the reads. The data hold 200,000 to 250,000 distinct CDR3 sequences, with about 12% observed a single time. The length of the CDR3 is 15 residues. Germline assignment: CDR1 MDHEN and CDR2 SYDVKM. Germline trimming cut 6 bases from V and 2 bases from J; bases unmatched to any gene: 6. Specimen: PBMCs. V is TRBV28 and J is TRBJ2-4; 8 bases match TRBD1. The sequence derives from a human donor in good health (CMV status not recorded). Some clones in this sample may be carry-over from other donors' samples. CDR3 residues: CASSKTGEPKNIQYF. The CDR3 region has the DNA TGTGCCAGCAGCAAGACAGGGGAACCCAAAAACATTCAGTACTTC.